This record covers a single TCR beta chain. The antigen remains undetermined. The data were taken from a study of CD8 T cells in ankylosing spondylitis. This CDR3 has 12 amino acids. Per the germline V gene, CDR1 is SEHNR and CDR2 is FQNEAQ (reference sequence). The study's findings and limits: Disease-linked clones proved CD8+ and comparatively uncommon in peripheral blood. Disease-linked clones were reportedly significantly enriched in matched ankylosing spondylitis synovial fluid. It appeared that ankylosing spondylitis blood was characterized by a TCR beta motif of several highly homologous variants.

TCRdb reanalysed the 5' RACE reads using MiXCR and keeps one entry per CDR3 protein. Seen here are fewer than 250,000 distinct CDR3 sequences, about 26% observed once, and the top ten hold just over 6.5%. The clonotype comes from a male donor with ankylosing spondylitis or in good health (not recorded which). The sequencing sample was made of blood, either unsorted or a sorted T cell fraction (not recorded which). This chain uses TRBV7-9 with TRBJ2-5, with 7 bases aligning to TRBD2. The CDR3 loop is CANSRGEETQYF. In nucleotides, the CDR3 is TGTGCTAACAGCCGGGGGGAAGAGACCCAGTACTTC.